These 26 T cell receptor beta chains came from one sample sequenced in a study of identical twins. TCRdb passed the 5' RACE reads through MiXCR, listing each CDR3 protein once. Altogether a few hundred thousand distinct CDR3 sequences are present, around 15% being singletons, with the ten largest covering 0.95% to 1%. These data were also filed under a second study, of yellow fever vaccine responses in identical twins.

Sample: CD4+ T cells sorted from blood. Every receptor here comes from a woman between 18 and 29 years old in good health.

V and J are TRBV24-1 and TRBJ2-1, with 8 bases fitting TRBD2. Per germline, CDR1 KGHDR and CDR2 SFDVKD. Trimming took 9 bases from V and 9 from J; bases not matched to a gene: 9. This CDR3 has 13 residues. The CDR3 nucleotides are TGTGCCACCGCCAGCGGGAGTTTTAGTGAGCAGTTCTTC. Translated, it gives CATASGSFSEQFF.

The chain recombines TRBV3-1 with TRBJ2-7; D gene ambiguous. Trimming removed 2 bases from V and 5 bases from J, with 7 bases in between. This CDR3 region has 12 residues. Germline V gene data show CDR1 as LGHDT and CDR2 as YNNKEL (reference sequence). This CDR3 reads CASSQTYDEQYF. Written as DNA, the CDR3 is TGTGCCAGCAGCCAAACTTACGACGAGCAGTACTTC.

The chain combines TRBV4-2 with TRBJ2-1; 9 bases match TRBD2. The V gene end was trimmed by 4 bases and the J gene end by 2 bases; junction bases not matched to a gene: 9. Germline V gives CDR1 LGHNA, CDR2 YNFKEQ. The length of the CDR3 is 17 residues. Here the CDR3 DNA reads TGTGCCAGCAGCCGCCCCGGACTAGCGAGGACCTACAATGAGCAGTTCTTC. This codes for CASSRPGLARTYNEQFF.

J is TRBJ2-1 and V is TRBV19; tentative D call: TRBD2 (6 bases). The CDR3 sequence is 14 residues long. Germline CDR1 LNHDA, CDR2 SQIVND (reference sequence). The V end was cut by 4 bases, the J end by 2 bases, with 9 bases between. The CDR3 region is CASSRAGTYNEQFF. The CDR3 bases are TGTGCCAGTAGTAGGGCGGGAACCTACAATGAGCAGTTCTTC.

The chain carries TRBV28 and TRBJ2-3; 8 positions agree with TRBD1. CDR3 length: 16 amino acids. V lost 8 bases and J lost 6; bases outside the gene matches: 16. Germline V CDR1 and CDR2: MDHEN, SYDVKM. CDR3 protein: CASAGQGKGGWDTQYF. CDR3 DNA: TGTGCCAGCGCCGGACAGGGAAAAGGAGGGTGGGATACGCAGTATTTT.

This chain connects TRBV6-5 to TRBJ2-5; the D gene is possibly TRBD2 (5 bases). Germline lookup yields CDR1 MNHEY and CDR2 SVGAGI. Trimming cost V 4 bases and J 7 bases, with 16 bases left between them. The length of the CDR3 is 14 residues. The CDR3 region is CASSLDSPPWTQYF. The CDR3 nucleotides are TGTGCCAGCAGTTTGGACTCCCCCCCGTGGACCCAGTACTTC.

This clonotype was recorded many times. The chain has TRBV12-3 or TRBV12-4 and TRBJ2-1; TRBD2 matches at 10 bases. V dropped 4 bases and J dropped 8; count of bases not matched to a gene: 11. The CDR3 contains 16 residues. The CDR3 spells CASSSPYSGRSDEQFF. The CDR3 DNA sequence: TGTGCCAGCAGTTCCCCATATAGCGGGAGGAGTGATGAGCAGTTCTTC.

The chain is built from TRBV30 and TRBJ1-1; D gene uncertain. From germline, CDR1 is GTSNPN and CDR2 SVGIG (reference sequence). Trimming stripped 4 bases from V and 3 bases from J, with 6 bases between. This CDR3 is 11 amino acids long. The CDR3 coding sequence is TGTGCCTGGATCCTGTACACTGAAGCTTTCTTT. This sequence encodes CAWILYTEAFF.

The chain uses TRBV7-2 and TRBJ2-4; TRBD1 might be the D (5 bases). The CDR3 length is 14 residues. Per the germline V gene, CDR1 is SGHTA and CDR2 is FQGNSA. Trimming removed 2 bases at V and 7 bases at J, with 12 bases between. The CDR3 nucleotides read TGTGCCAGCAGCTTACCCCATGGGGCCAACATTCAGTACTTC. This codes for CASSLPHGANIQYF.

This clonotype was observed a single time. V is TRBV3-1 and J is TRBJ2-3; D gene unclear. Germline CDR1 reads LGHDT; CDR2 reads YNNKEL (reference sequence). Deletions cut 3 bases from V and 2 bases from J, with 3 bases between. The CDR3 extends over 12 amino acids. The CDR3 protein is CASSHLTDTQYF. CDR3 bases: TGTGCCAGCAGCCACCTCACAGATACGCAGTATTTT.

This clonotype has ten or more counts. In DNA, the CDR3 is TGTGCCAGCAGAGGGCAGGGCACCGGGGAGCTGTTTTTT. This encodes CASRGQGTGELFF. The V gene is TRBV12-3 or TRBV12-4, the J gene TRBJ2-2; possibly TRBD1 for D (5 bases). V shed 6 bases and J shed 4 bases, with 9 bases lying between them. This CDR3 is built from 13 residues.

This clonotype has only a few counts. The chain couples TRBV7-2 to TRBJ2-6; 9 bases align to TRBD1. The CDR3 is 17 amino acids. The junction had 7 bases not matched to a gene; V was cut back by 5 bases and J by 2 bases. Germline V CDR1 and CDR2: SGHTA, FQGNSA. CDR3 DNA sequence: TGTGCCAGCAGCAAGGACAGGGGTCTCCCTGGGGCCAACGTCCTGACTTTC. Protein product: CASSKDRGLPGANVLTF.

This chain connects TRBV12-3 or TRBV12-4 to TRBJ2-5; TRBD2 might be the D (6 bases). V was trimmed by 3 bases and J by 4 bases, leaving 15 bases between them. This CDR3 is built from 15 residues. DNA for the CDR3: TGTGCCAGCAGTTTTTCGGCCGGCGGGGTAGAGACCCAGTACTTC. Amino acid sequence: CASSFSAGGVETQYF.

The chain couples TRBV12-3 or TRBV12-4 to TRBJ1-2; 8 bases are shared with TRBD1. V lost 6 bases and J lost 3; bases outside the gene matches: 9. The CDR3 has 15 residues. The CDR3 is CASRLTRGHDYGYTF. CDR3 sequence (DNA): TGTGCCAGCAGATTAACCAGGGGGCATGACTATGGCTACACCTTC.

This clonotype was observed a handful of times. V gene TRBV5-1 combines with J gene TRBJ2-5; D remains unclear. Germline V gives CDR1 SGHRS, CDR2 YFSETQ. CDR3 length equals 13 residues. V shed 0 bases and J shed 3 bases, with 6 bases lying between them. The CDR3 region has the DNA TGCGCCAGCAGCTTGGTGCAAGAAGAGACCCAGTACTTC. Its protein is CASSLVQEETQYF.

This clonotype was found a few times. V usage is TRBV27 and J usage is TRBJ1-6; weak D call: TRBD1 (5 bases). The CDR3 sequence is 13 residues long. The V gene's germline CDR1 is MNHEY and CDR2 SMNVEV (reference sequence). The V gene lost 7 bases and the J gene lost 8 bases, with 12 bases spanning the gap. CDR3 amino acids: CASKFGRDSPLHF. CDR3 in DNA: TGTGCCAGCAAATTCGGCAGGGATTCACCCCTCCACTTT.

This chain links TRBV7-2 with TRBJ2-1, with TRBD2 matching over 8 bases. V lost 5 bases to trimming and J lost 6 bases; unmatched junction nucleotides: 6. CDR3 length: 14 amino acids. Germline-derived CDR1 and CDR2 are SGHTA and FQGNSA. This chain's CDR3 is CASSPAGGGNEQFF. The CDR3 DNA sequence: TGTGCCAGCAGCCCGGCGGGGGGAGGCAATGAGCAGTTCTTC.

In the case of this clonotype: An end of the junction does not agree with germline; a read error may underlie this. The CDR3 here is CCARANLDSRSVGTQYF. Here the CDR3 DNA reads TGCTGTGCTAGAGCTAACCTCGACAGTAGGTCTGTGGGTACGCAGTATTTT. The rearrangement joins TRBV20-1 to TRBJ2-3; weak D call: TRBD1 (5 bases). This CDR3 region has 17 residues. CDR1 and CDR2 (germline): DFQATT, SNEGSKA (reference sequence).

This clonotype has a handful of counts. J is TRBJ1-5 and V is TRBV2, with D perhaps TRBD1 (6 bases). The germline V gene has CDR1 SNHLY and CDR2 FYNNEI. The CDR3 spans 15 residues. V lost 1 base and J lost 2, with 9 bases in between. CDR3 region: CASSEGRTGNQPQHF. CDR3 nucleotides: TGTGCCAGCAGTGAAGGAAGGACAGGCAATCAGCCCCAGCATTTT. Full variable domain (rest looked up from reference TRBV2 and TRBJ1-5): EPEVTQTPSHQVTQMGQEVILRCVPISNHLYFYWYRQILGQKVEFLVSFYNNEISEKSEIFDDQFSVERPDGSNFTLKIRSTKLEDSAMYFCASSEGRTGNQPQHFGDGTRLSIL.

In its sample, this clonotype was seen a few times. This chain uses TRBV12-3 or TRBV12-4 with TRBJ1-2; unclear D gene. Trimming pared 5 bases from V and 3 bases from J, leaving 13 bases between. This CDR3 is built from 14 residues. The chain's CDR3 is CASSSLAPHYGYTF. The CDR3, as DNA: TGTGCCAGCAGTAGCTTAGCCCCCCACTATGGCTACACCTTC.

The chain joins TRBV2 to TRBJ2-7; tentatively, D is TRBD1 (6 bases). CDR1 is SNHLY and CDR2 is FYNNEI in the germline V gene. CDR3 length: 14 amino acids. Between the trimmed V and J ends, which lost 4 bases and 2 bases, there was a span of 12 bases. The CDR3 bases are TGTGCCAGCAGTGGTCCACAGGGACCCTACGAGCAGTACTTC. Its protein is CASSGPQGPYEQYF.

The chain joins TRBV7-9 to TRBJ1-1, with TRBD1 as a possible D gene (5 bases). The V end was cut by 3 bases, the J end by 7 bases, with 15 bases between. Per germline, CDR1 SEHNR and CDR2 FQNEAQ (reference sequence). This CDR3 is 14 amino acids long. CDR3 sequence reads: CASSFTSTAREAFF. CDR3 sequence (DNA): TGTGCCAGCAGCTTCACCTCGACAGCCCGTGAAGCTTTCTTT.

This clonotype turned up a few times. V usage is TRBV12-3 or TRBV12-4 and J usage is TRBJ2-1, with 8 bases that match TRBD1. This CDR3 region has 14 residues. Losses at the gene ends were 6 bases for V and 8 bases for J; bases not matched to a gene: 9. The CDR3 DNA follows: TGTGCCAGCAGCGCGGGACAGGAAAGCGATGAGCAGTTCTTC. The encoded protein is CASSAGQESDEQFF.

For this clonotype: The junction differs from germline at one of its ends, possibly a read error. The rearrangement joins TRBV7-9 to TRBJ1-4, with a weak D call TRBD1 (5 bases). There are 15 residues in the CDR3. Germline V gives CDR1 SEHNR, CDR2 FQNEAQ (reference sequence). This CDR3 reads CACRSSRERNEKLFF. The CDR3 region has the DNA TGTGCCTGCAGGTCCTCCAGGGAACGGAATGAAAAACTGTTTTTT.

This clonotype was seen only a few times. This chain connects TRBV19 to TRBJ2-5; D gene uncertain. The germline V gene encodes CDR1 LNHDA and CDR2 SQIVND (reference sequence). V lost 8 bases and J lost 1, with 11 bases in between. This CDR3 is 13 amino acids long. CDR3: CASSRNGQETQYF. In nucleotides, the CDR3 is TGTGCCAGTTCCCGTAACGGCCAAGAGACCCAGTACTTC.

V gene TRBV4-3 combines with J gene TRBJ2-7, with 8 bases matching TRBD1. Germline V gene data show CDR1 as LGHNA and CDR2 as YSLEER. J lost 4 bases, V lost 4 bases, and 9 bases had no gene match. The CDR3 contains 15 residues. The chain's CDR3 is CASSRRTGYHYEQYF. In DNA form, the CDR3 reads TGCGCCAGCAGCCGACGGACAGGGTACCATTACGAGCAGTACTTC.